These 21 T cell receptor beta chains came from one sample sequenced in a study of blood T cell repertoires in COVID-19. Here immunoSEQ multiplex PCR was the method, and the copy in TCRdb shows in-frame clones only, minus some. This table has over 300,000 clones, about 90% appearing once. The sequencing input was peripheral blood. The source is a man between 18 and 35 years old with active or convalescent COVID-19.

The rearrangement uses TRBV7-9 and TRBJ2-1; unclear D gene. CDR3 length: 12 amino acids. The V gene's germline CDR1 is SEHNR and CDR2 FQNEAQ (reference sequence). Trimming took off 6 bases at V and 4 bases at J, with 7 bases between the two ends. The CDR3 sequence: CASRRSYNEQFF. The CDR3 DNA is TGTGCCAGCAGACGGTCGTACAATGAGCAGTTCTTC.

The genes are TRBV7-2 and TRBJ1-1, with TRBD1 matching over 7 bases. The CDR3 covers 14 residues. Trimming at V came to 4 bases and at J to 1 base, leaving 3 bases not matched to a gene. Germline values: CDR1 SGHTA, CDR2 FQGNSA. In nucleotides, the CDR3 is TGTGCCAGCAGCTATCACAGGGGGAACACTGAAGCTTTCTTT. This encodes CASSYHRGNTEAFF.

The rearrangement joins TRBV19 to TRBJ1-5, with 9 bases identical to TRBD1. With V trimmed by 3 bases and J by 2 bases, 2 bases remained unmatched. This CDR3 has 15 amino acids. CDR1 and CDR2 from the germline V gene are LNHDA and SQIVND (reference sequence). The CDR3 DNA reads TGTGCCAGTAGTATCACAGGGGGCCGCAATCAGCCCCAGCATTTT. Residues: CASSITGGRNQPQHF.

The J gene is TRBJ1-2, the V gene TRBV28; 9 nucleotides align to TRBD1. The germline gives CDR1 MDHEN, CDR2 SYDVKM. The V and J ends lost 6 bases and 5 bases, in that order; junction bases with no gene match: 13. CDR3 length equals 16 residues. The CDR3 DNA reads as TGTGCCAGCAGGGTTAGTCTAGGACAGGGGCAATATGGCTACACCTTC. Protein sequence: CASRVSLGQGQYGYTF.

This chain uses TRBV6-5 with TRBJ2-1; a weak D match, TRBD2 (6 bases). The V end lost 9 bases, the J end lost 0 bases, and 15 bases lay between the germline ends. This CDR3 contains 15 residues. Looked up from germline, CDR1 is MNHEY and CDR2 is SVGAGI. This CDR3 is CASARAGSSYNEQFF. The CDR3 region has the DNA TGTGCCAGTGCGCGTGCGGGGAGCTCCTACAATGAGCAGTTCTTC.

This clone was recorded only once. The chain has TRBV2 and TRBJ1-6; D is unresolved. The length of the CDR3 is 12 residues. Per germline, CDR1 SNHLY and CDR2 FYNNEI. Trimming removed 11 bases at V and 9 bases at J, with 14 bases between. This chain's CDR3 is CARGSTTSPLHF. CDR3 bases: TGTGCCCGAGGGTCTACTACTTCACCCCTCCACTTT.

This chain links TRBV9 with TRBJ1-1, with D possibly matching TRBD1 (6 bases). This CDR3 is 15 amino acids long. The germline V and J ends were trimmed by 0 bases and 3 bases, with 12 bases remaining between them. Germline V lookup: CDR1 SGDLS, CDR2 YYNGEE. This CDR3 reads CASSVGTGRDTEAFF. Here the CDR3 DNA reads TGTGCCAGCAGCGTAGGTACAGGGAGGGACACTGAAGCTTTCTTT.

A single count supports this clone. The rearrangement uses TRBV5-1 and TRBJ2-1; 9 nucleotides line up with TRBD2. The V and J ends lost 3 bases and 2 bases, in that order; junction bases with no gene match: 15. The CDR3 extends over 19 amino acids. Germline CDR1 SGHRS, CDR2 YFSETQ. The CDR3 DNA reads as TGCGCCAGCAGCTGGGGTTGGGCTAGCGGGGCGACACCCTACAATGAGCAGTTCTTC. Translating it yields CASSWGWASGATPYNEQFF.

V usage is TRBV13 and J usage is TRBJ1-2, with D perhaps matching TRBD1 (5 bases). V was cut by 8 bases and J by 4 bases, with 17 bases left in between. The CDR3 has 14 amino acids. Germline loops: CDR1 PRHDT, CDR2 FYEKMQ (reference sequence). This chain's CDR3 is CASRGSSGRYGYTF. The CDR3 bases are TGTGCCAGCCGGGGGAGTTCAGGGCGCTATGGCTACACCTTC.

The rearrangement uses TRBV28 and TRBJ1-2, with TRBD1 matching 7 bases. Germline V gene sequence: CDR1 MDHEN, CDR2 SYDVKM. The junction had 11 bases not matched to a gene; V was cut back by 5 bases and J by 8 bases. The CDR3 length is 14 residues. CDR3 residues: CASSPYRGLAGYTF. The CDR3 bases are TGTGCCAGCAGTCCTTACAGGGGCCTGGCGGGCTACACCTTC.

The rearrangement uses TRBV28 and TRBJ2-7; 10 bases are shared with TRBD1. Germline lookup yields CDR1 MDHEN and CDR2 SYDVKM. V shed 5 bases, J shed 5 bases, and the junction held 9 bases outside the gene matches. The CDR3 runs to 15 residues. The CDR3 protein is CASSASGTGDDEQYF. Written as DNA, the CDR3 is TGTGCCAGCAGTGCTTCCGGGACAGGGGATGACGAGCAGTACTTC.

Points on this clone: A much larger clone is a single base away; this may be a read error. The CDR3 loop reads CASSSGTSSYEQYF. CDR3 DNA sequence: TGTGCCAGCAGTTCCGGGACTAGCTCCTACGAGCAGTACTTC. The chain combines TRBV7-9 with TRBJ2-7; 8 bases map to TRBD2. This CDR3 has 14 amino acids. J was trimmed by 0 bases and V by 6 bases; bases with no gene match: 4. Germline V gives CDR1 SEHNR, CDR2 FQNEAQ (reference sequence).

This chain links TRBV7-9 with TRBJ1-1; D remains unclear. The CDR3 consists of 13 residues. Trimming pared 6 bases from V and 2 bases from J, leaving 10 bases between. The V gene's germline CDR1 is SEHNR and CDR2 FQNEAQ (reference sequence). The CDR3 loop is CASSSLYNTEAFF. As DNA, the CDR3 is TGTGCCAGCAGTTCCCTATACAACACTGAAGCTTTCTTT.

The chain couples TRBV9 to TRBJ2-1; D gene ambiguous. CDR1 SGDLS and CDR2 YYNGEE come from the germline V gene. There are 13 residues in the CDR3. Trimming cost V 0 bases and J 7 bases, with 8 bases left between them. As DNA, the CDR3 is TGTGCCAGCAGCGTAGACGGGTATAATGAGCAGTTCTTC. Translated: CASSVDGYNEQFF.

V is TRBV4-1 and J is TRBJ1-5, with D tentatively TRBD1 (6 bases). V shed 2 bases and J shed 4 bases, with 9 bases lying between them. This CDR3 has 14 residues. Germline CDR1 reads MGHRA; CDR2 reads YSYEKL. CDR3 sequence: CASSQWTDNQPQHF. The CDR3 DNA follows: TGCGCCAGCAGCCAATGGACAGATAATCAGCCCCAGCATTTT.

The chain's CDR3 is CATSRLAGHSTDTQYF. CDR3 sequence (DNA): TGTGCCACCAGCAGACTAGCGGGACATAGCACAGATACGCAGTATTTT. The genes are TRBV15 and TRBJ2-3, with 9 bases matching TRBD2. The CDR3 length is 16 residues. V lost 2 bases to trimming and J lost 0 bases; unmatched junction nucleotides: 3. Germline values: CDR1 LNHNV, CDR2 YYDKDF (reference sequence).

V usage is TRBV5-6 and J usage is TRBJ1-1; D is unresolved. From germline, CDR1 is SGHDT and CDR2 YYEEEE. The CDR3 has 14 amino acids. V lost 3 bases and J lost 2, with 11 bases in between. CDR3 amino acids: CASSWLNSNTEAFF. In DNA form, the CDR3 reads TGTGCCAGCAGCTGGCTGAACAGCAACACTGAAGCTTTCTTT.

This clone was seen just once. This chain joins TRBV21-1 and TRBJ2-1; the table names TRBD1, a call not compared with the DNA. TRBV21-1 is deemed a pseudogene. The CDR3 spans 13 residues. The CDR3 protein is CASLRDKDNEQFF. CDR3 sequence (DNA): TGTGCCAGCCTCCGGGACAAGGACAATGAGCAGTTCTTC.

The chain joins TRBV21-1 to TRBJ1-1; TRBD1 reflects the table's D call only, with no check against the DNA. TRBV21-1 is assigned pseudogene status. CDR3 length equals 15 residues. The CDR3 nucleotides read TGTGCCAGCAGCACCGGGACAGAATTGAACACTGAAGCTTTCTTT. It translates to CASSTGTELNTEAFF.

The genes are TRBV28 and TRBJ1-2; no clear D gene. This CDR3 comprises 13 residues. Germline V CDR1 and CDR2: MDHEN, SYDVKM. V was cut by 10 bases and J by 6 bases, with 18 bases left in between. CDR3 loop: CATVREGLNGYTF. DNA of the CDR3: TGTGCCACTGTTCGGGAGGGTTTAAATGGCTACACCTTC.

The genes are TRBV7-2 and TRBJ2-3, with TRBD1 matching 8 bases. CDR1 SGHTA and CDR2 FQGNSA come from the germline V gene. V lost 1 base, J lost 4 bases, and 4 bases stayed unmatched. This CDR3 spans 15 amino acids. CDR3 sequence: CASSLGLQGADTQYF. The CDR3 coding sequence is TGTGCCAGCAGCTTAGGATTACAGGGGGCAGATACGCAGTATTTT.